This TCR beta chain was recovered during a study of blood T cell repertoires in COVID-19. Study as a whole: The study drew acute and convalescent COVID-19 samples from the United States, Italy and Spain. T cells, B-cell-depleted T cells, or PBMCs supplied cDNA or gDNA.

The CDR3 spans 14 residues. Germline V gene sequence: CDR1 SGHRS, CDR2 YFSETQ. Unmatched junction bases numbered 10, after V lost 9 bases and J lost 7 bases. This clone has just one count. Per the authors' pipeline: Amplification of reference gene primers provided the estimated nucleated cell counts. Data came from immunoSEQ multiplex PCR; TCRdb stores just in-frame clones and leaves some out. V and J calls and clone size are given by that table; D and trimming were obtained from the DNA. The repertoire holds about 49,000 clones, with under 70% as singletons. The sequencing input was peripheral blood. This rearrangement joins TRBV5-1 to TRBJ1-4; TRBD1 matches 9 bases. The sequence was collected from a woman in her seventies with acute or convalescent COVID-19. The CDR3 DNA reads TGCGCCACCAATTTTGGGACAGGGTTTGAAAAACTGTTTTTT. Translation: CATNFGTGFEKLFF. Full variable domain (remainder filled in from reference TRBV5-1 and TRBJ1-4): KAGVTQTPRYLIKTRGQQVTLSCSPISGHRSVSWYQQTPGQGLQFLFEYFSETQRNKGNFPGRFSGRQFSNSRSEMNVSTLELGDSALYLCATNFGTGFEKLFFGSGTQLSVL.